The 4 T cell receptor beta chains in this list originate from one sample, sequenced in a study of blood T cells in healthy people across ages. With a J-beta primer mix and a sample-barcoded 5' primer, a second PCR ran about 7 to 11 cycles. In TCRdb, the 5' RACE reads were re-called with MiXCR into one record per CDR3 protein. The sample has roughly 1.7 million distinct CDR3 sequences; almost 35% are singletons. Sequencing was carried out using blood. The receptors shown here come from a young woman in good health.

The V call is TRBV20-1, the J call TRBJ1-2; no firm D call. Germline CDR1 and CDR2: DFQATT and SNEGSKA (reference sequence). The CDR3 extends over 13 amino acids. Trimming removed 4 bases from V and 6 bases from J, with 15 bases in between. DNA of the CDR3: TGCAGTGCTAAGCCTGGGGTCACGAATGGCTACACCTTC. Its translation: CSAKPGVTNGYTF.

The chain carries TRBV4-2 and TRBJ2-2; D is possibly TRBD1 (6 bases). Trimming removed 4 bases at V and 6 bases at J, with 18 bases between. Per the germline V gene, CDR1 is LGHNA and CDR2 is YNFKEQ. The CDR3 spans 16 residues. The CDR3 DNA reads TGTGCCAGCAGCCTTTCCGGGACAAAGGAAGCCGGGGAGCTGTTTTTT. Its translation: CASSLSGTKEAGELFF.

This clonotype has ten or more counts. The chain recombines TRBV4-1 with TRBJ2-7; 14 nucleotides match TRBD2. This CDR3 comprises 15 residues. Germline lookup yields CDR1 MGHRA and CDR2 YSYEKL. Trimming at V came to 1 base and at J to 5 bases, leaving 1 base not matched to a gene. The CDR3 sequence: CASSQGGLAGDEQYF. The CDR3 region has the DNA TGCGCCAGCAGCCAAGGGGGACTAGCGGGAGACGAGCAGTACTTC.

The genes are TRBV13 and TRBJ1-2, with D tentatively TRBD1 (6 bases). This CDR3 region has 14 residues. Germline values: CDR1 PRHDT, CDR2 FYEKMQ (reference sequence). Trimming cost V 3 bases and J 8 bases, with 16 bases left between them. For the CDR3, the DNA is TGTGCCAGCAGCTTCGATTCACAGGGCTACGGCTACACCTTC. It translates to CASSFDSQGYGYTF.